This TCR beta chain was captured in a study of blood T cells in healthy people across ages. A second about 6 to 11 cycle PCR used barcoded and J-beta primers. TCRdb used MiXCR to reprocess the 5' RACE reads, holding one entry per CDR3 protein. This table holds around 1,600,000 distinct CDR3 sequences, approximately 39% found once. The sample holds a few counts of this clonotype. Trimming left V 0 bases short and J 0 bases short, with 3 bases between. The CDR3 runs 15 residues. In germline, CDR1 is MRHNA, CDR2 SNTAGT. The sample was blood. J is TRBJ2-6 and V is TRBV6-4; D remains ambiguous. The source is a woman between 18 and 29 years old in good health. CDR3 amino acids: CASSDSSSGANVLTF. The CDR3 DNA reads TGTGCCAGCAGTGACTCCAGCTCTGGGGCCAACGTCCTGACTTTC.